The source of this TCR beta chain is a study of regulatory T cells in long-lasting Graves disease. Arm-PCR of CDR3 regions with iRepertoire HTBI primers generated TCR beta libraries. TCRdb called the multiplex PCR reads again in MiXCR, with one record for every CDR3 protein. The table shows fewer than 400,000 distinct CDR3 sequences, with about 20% occurring only once. The time point is: persistent/refractory GD, antithyroid drugs over 5 years with positive TRAb. TCR sequences were obtained from RNA taken from PBMCs. Doctors identified Graves' disease using the American Thyroid Association guidelines. Study-level points and caveats: Possibly, accuracy suffered from the small sample size. Repertoires from persistent disease leaned toward TRBV28, TRBJ1-2 and TRBJ2-5.

Trimming stripped 6 bases from V and 1 base from J, with 12 bases between. This CDR3 has 14 amino acids. Germline loops: CDR1 SNHLY, CDR2 FYNNEI. Notes on this clonotype: The target antigen is unknown.

This specimen was peripheral blood mononuclear cells (PBMCs), taken when the disease was refractory, from a patient treated with antithyroid drugs. V usage is TRBV2 and J usage is TRBJ1-2; D not resolved. The sequence came from a female donor with Graves disease. Here the CDR3 reads CASRTGVFNYGYTF. CDR3 in DNA: TGTGCCAGCAGGACCGGGGTGTTTAACTATGGCTACACCTTC.